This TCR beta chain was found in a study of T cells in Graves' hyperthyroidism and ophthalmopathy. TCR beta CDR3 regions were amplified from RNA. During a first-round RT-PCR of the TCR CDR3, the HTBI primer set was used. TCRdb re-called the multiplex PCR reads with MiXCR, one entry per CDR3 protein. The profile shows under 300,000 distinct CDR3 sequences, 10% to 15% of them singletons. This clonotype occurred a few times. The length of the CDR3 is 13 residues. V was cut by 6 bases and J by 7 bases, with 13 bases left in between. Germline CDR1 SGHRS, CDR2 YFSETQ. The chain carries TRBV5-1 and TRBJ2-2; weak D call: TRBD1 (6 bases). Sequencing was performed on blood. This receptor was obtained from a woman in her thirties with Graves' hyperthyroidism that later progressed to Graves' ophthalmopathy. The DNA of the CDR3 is TGCGCCAGCACAGGGGTTGTTGACGGGGAGCTGTTTTTT. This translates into CASTGVVDGELFF.